The rows below give T cell receptor beta chains drawn from one sample of a study of graft-versus-host responses after intestinal transplantation. Profiled with immunoSEQ multiplex PCR; TCRdb holds only in-frame clones, not every one. The table shows about 99,000 clones, with around 92% occurring only once. Their antigens remain unidentified. Sequences were derived from unstimulated CD8+ T cells sorted from spleen or lymph node cells, sampled before transplant. These receptors came from a human donor who was the organ donor for an intestinal transplant. Each CDR3 is given with its conserved first and last residue. D genes are given only for firm matches. Part of the rows lack a size; the others show once, few, many or a class for expanded clones.

.,TRBV19,TRBJ2-1,TRBD2,TGTGCCAGTAGTATGTGGACTAGCGGGGGGGAGCAGTTCTTC,CASSMWTSGGEQFF
.,TRBV9,TRBJ1-1,.,TGTGCCAGCAGCGTAGAGGGACAAGCCGGAATGGACACTGAAGCTTTCTTT,CASSVEGQAGMDTEAFF
.,TRBV4-1,TRBJ2-1,TRBD2,TGCGCCAGCAGCCAAGATTCTGGCGTAGTAGCGGGGGTTGGAGAGCAGTTCTTC,CASSQDSGVVAGVGEQFF
.,TRBV19,TRBJ2-1,TRBD2,TGTGCCAGTAAACGTTACGGGGGGGAATCCAATGAGCAGTTCTTC,CASKRYGGESNEQFF
.,TRBV2,TRBJ2-1,.,TGTGCCAGCAAGGAGGGACGGAACCTACTATTATACAATGAGCAGTTCTTC,CASKEGRNLLLYNEQFF
.,TRBV7-8,TRBJ1-1,.,TGTGCCAGCAGCCATCCAAAGATGGGCAGAGCAACTGAAGCTTTCTTT,CASSHPKMGRATEAFF
.,TRBV5-6,TRBJ1-1,.,TGTGCCAGCAGCTTGGCCAGTGACACTGAAGCTTTCTTT,CASSLASDTEAFF
.,TRBV7-2,TRBJ2-5,TRBD2,TGTGCCAGCAGCTTGGGACTAGGGGAAGGGACCCAGTACTTC,CASSLGLGEGTQYF
.,TRBV5-1,TRBJ2-5,.,TGCGCCAGCAGCCCGGCCCGGGAAGGGGGCCAAGAGACCCAGTACTTC,CASSPAREGGQETQYF
few,TRBV2,TRBJ2-7,TRBD1,TGTGCCAGCAGTTATACGTACAGGGGCATTCTCCGCTACGAGCAGTACTTC,CASSYTYRGILRYEQYF
.,TRBV5-1,TRBJ2-3,TRBD2,TGCGCCAGCAGCGCGGCTACTAGCGGGGCCACAGATACGCAGTATTTT,CASSAATSGATDTQYF
once,TRBV7-9,TRBJ2-7,.,TGTGCCAGCAGCTTACTTGGCTGGGGGGTGGAGGAGCAGTACTTC,CASSLLGWGVEEQYF
.,TRBV28,TRBJ2-2,TRBD2,TGTGCCAGCAGTACCCGGACTAGAGACACCGGGGAGCTGTTTTTT,CASSTRTRDTGELFF
.,TRBV19,TRBJ2-3,TRBD1,TGTGCCAGTAGTGACAGGGCCTCAGATACGCAGTATTTT,CASSDRASDTQYF
.,TRBV29-1,TRBJ2-3,.,TGCAGCGTTCCCCTTCGACAGGCGACCTTCACAGATACGCAGTATTTT,CSVPLRQATFTDTQYF
.,TRBV27,TRBJ1-2,TRBD1,TGTGTCAGCAGTATTTACAGGGGAGCTAACTATGGCTACACCTTC,CVSSIYRGANYGYTF
.,TRBV5-6,TRBJ2-7,.,TGTGCCAGCAGCTTTTTCGCGGGGATCACCTACGAGCAGTACTTC,CASSFFAGITYEQYF
.,TRBV13,TRBJ2-3,TRBD2,TGTGCCAGCAGCTTATATCCAGCGGGGGGGCACATAGATACGCAGTATTTT,CASSLYPAGGHIDTQYF
.,TRBV18,TRBJ2-5,.,TGTGCCAGCTCACCTAGCGTGGGTGAGGAGACCCAGTACTTC,CASSPSVGEETQYF
.,TRBV2,TRBJ2-7,TRBD2,TGTGCCAGCAGTGAGGCTAGCGGGGCCCCATACGAGCAGTACTTC,CASSEASGAPYEQYF
.,TRBV5-1,TRBJ1-1,.,TGCGCCAGCAGTCCTACGGGGAACACTGAAGCTTTCTTT,CASSPTGNTEAFF
.,TRBV28,TRBJ2-7,.,TGTGCCAGCAGTTTATCCTTATACGAGCAGTACTTC,CASSLSLYEQYF
.,TRBV27,TRBJ2-7,.,TGTGCCAGCAGTTTACTTCCGAGCTCCTACGAGCAGTACTTC,CASSLLPSSYEQYF
once,TRBV5-1,TRBJ2-3,TRBD2,TGCGCCAGCAGTGAACCCCGAAGCGGGAGTTATACGGATACGCAGTATTTT,CASSEPRSGSYTDTQYF
.,TRBV9,TRBJ1-2,.,TGTGCCAGCAGCTCCGGGTGGTATGGCTACACCTTC,CASSSGWYGYTF
.,TRBV28,TRBJ1-3,.,TGTGCCAGCACCCAACAAAATGGGCTCTCTGGAAACACCATATATTTT,CASTQQNGLSGNTIYF
once,TRBV2,TRBJ2-7,TRBD2,TGTGCCAGCTTAGGGCCCGGGACTAGCCGGGTTATCTTC,CASLGPGTSRVIF
.,TRBV11-2,TRBJ2-2,.,TGTGCCAGCAGCCTCAACACCGGGGAGCTGTTTTTT,CASSLNTGELFF
few,TRBV4-1,TRBJ2-2,TRBD2,TGCGCCAGCAGCCAAGGACTAGCGGTAAACACCGGGGAGCTGTTTTTT,CASSQGLAVNTGELFF
once,TRBV7-2,TRBJ2-7,TRBD2,TGTGCCAGCAGGCAAGCGGGGGCCTTACACGAGCAGTACTTC,CASRQAGALHEQYF
.,TRBV10-3,TRBJ1-2,TRBD1,TGTGCCATCAGTCGGTGGATGGGACAGGGTAATGGCTACACCTTC,CAISRWMGQGNGYTF
.,TRBV19,TRBJ1-1,.,TGTGCCAGTAGTCTCGTTCCTAACACTGAAGCTTTCTTT,CASSLVPNTEAFF
.,TRBV2,TRBJ2-7,TRBD2,TGTGCCAGCAGTATTAAAGCGGGAGGGCCAGAGCAGTACTTC,CASSIKAGGPEQYF
.,TRBV5-4,TRBJ2-2,TRBD1,TGTGCCAGCAGGGATGACAGGGGGCATAAGGTCGCGAACACCGGGGAGCTGTTTTTT,CASRDDRGHKVANTGELFF
.,TRBV29-1,TRBJ1-4,.,TGCAGCGTTCGTCGGGACACGGCTAATGAAAAACTGTTTTTT,CSVRRDTANEKLFF
.,TRBV5-3,TRBJ2-3,.,TGTGCCAGAAGCTTGGAATGGCGGCTACTCCAGTATAGCACAGATACGCAGTATTTT,CARSLEWRLLQYSTDTQYF
once,TRBV7-2,TRBJ2-1,TRBD2,TGTGCCAGCAGCTTAGCCCTAGCGGGGGGGCTAAATGAGCAGTTCTTC,CASSLALAGGLNEQFF
.,TRBV9,TRBJ2-7,.,TGTGCCAGCAGCGTAGACGGGAGTTCCTCCTACGAGCAGTACTTC,CASSVDGSSSYEQYF
.,TRBV5-6,TRBJ2-7,.,TGTGCCAGCAGCTTTTTGGGCACCTCCTACGAGCAGTACTTC,CASSFLGTSYEQYF
.,TRBV11-3,TRBJ1-1,.,TGTGCCAGCAGTTCTATGGAGGACACTGAAGCTTTCTTT,CASSSMEDTEAFF
.,TRBV5-4,TRBJ2-1,.,TGTGCCAGCAGCTTGTTATCCCCCGTCGACAACTACAATGAGCAGTTCTTC,CASSLLSPVDNYNEQFF
.,TRBV5-1,TRBJ2-7,TRBD1,TGCGCCAGCAGCCCCCCGGGACAGGGGTGGTACGAGCAGTACTTC,CASSPPGQGWYEQYF
.,TRBV5-6,TRBJ2-5,.,TGTGCCAGCAGACCCGCGGGGGCTAAGACCCAGTACTTC,CASRPAGAKTQYF
.,TRBV27,TRBJ1-2,TRBD1,TGTGCCAGCAGTGTTTCTCGGGACAGCCTCCATGGCTACACCTTC,CASSVSRDSLHGYTF
.,TRBV6-6,TRBJ2-1,TRBD2,TGTGCCAGCAGTTACAATAGCGGGGGGTGGAATGAGCAGTTCTTC,CASSYNSGGWNEQFF
.,TRBV6-4,TRBJ2-6,TRBD1,TGTGCCAGCAGTGAAGGACAGGTCTCTGGGGCCAACGTCCTGACTTTC,CASSEGQVSGANVLTF
.,TRBV18,TRBJ2-7,TRBD1,TGTGCCAGCTCACCAAGGGGGCCCAACTACGAGCAGTACTTC,CASSPRGPNYEQYF
once,TRBV29-1,TRBJ1-2,.,TGCAGCGTTGCACCTTTAGAGGAGGGTTATTGGTATGGCTACACCTTC,CSVAPLEEGYWYGYTF
.,TRBV7-3,TRBJ2-2,TRBD2,TGTGCCAGCAGCCCCAAACCGGGACTAGCGGAGACCGGGGAGCTGTTTTTT,CASSPKPGLAETGELFF
.,TRBV5-5,TRBJ2-7,TRBD2,TGTGCCAGCAGGGCCACTAGCGGCTACCCCTACGAGCAGTACTTC,CASRATSGYPYEQYF